This T cell receptor beta chain is from a study of blood T cell repertoires in COVID-19. About the study: COVID-19 samples, acute and convalescent, were from the United States, Italy and Spain. PBMCs, B-cell-depleted T cells, or T cells provided the cDNA or gDNA that made up the material.

Per the authors' pipeline: How many nucleated cells were present was estimated from reference gene primer amplification. Generated by immunoSEQ multiplex PCR, the TCRdb table keeps only in-frame clones and is missing some. V and J calls and clone size are as listed in that table; D and trimming were resolved from the DNA. This table has 55,000 to 80,000 clones, more than 65% appearing once. Trimming removed 2 bases from V and 5 bases from J; junction bases left unmatched: 27. Germline CDR1 reads LNHNV; CDR2 reads YYDKDF (reference sequence). This CDR3 comprises 22 residues. Sequencing input: peripheral blood. This receptor was obtained from a woman of 80 years or more with active or convalescent COVID-19. The gene calls are TRBV15 and TRBJ1-2; 9 nucleotides agree with TRBD1. The CDR3 bases are TGTGCCACCAGCAGATCCCTGTACTATCCGGGACAGGGAGGAAGAACCCCATATGGCTACACCTTC. This gives the protein CATSRSLYYPGQGGRTPYGYTF.